The 30 T cell receptor beta chains listed next were all sequenced from one sample in a study of T cell changes during pregnancy in multiple sclerosis. Profiling relied on immunoSEQ multiplex PCR, and the TCRdb table lists in-frame clones only, not all of them. The sample includes about 96,000 clones, approximately 92% of them seen just once. This material consisted of peripheral blood, taken in the first trimester of pregnancy. These receptors were collected from a female donor with multiple sclerosis, enrolled in a pregnancy study.

The chain is built from TRBV19 and TRBJ1-2, with D possibly TRBD1 on 5 matching bases. V was clipped by 5 bases and J by 3 bases, with 16 bases between them. The germline CDR1 and CDR2 sequences are LNHDA and SQIVND (reference sequence). The CDR3 is 15 amino acids. This chain's CDR3 is CASSRVQGGDYGYTF. CDR3 nucleotides: TGTGCCAGTAGTCGGGTCCAGGGAGGTGACTATGGCTACACCTTC.

This clone was detected only once. The chain carries TRBV21-1 and TRBJ2-7; the table's D call, TRBD2, was not checked against the DNA. TRBV21-1 is assigned pseudogene status. CDR3 length: 17 residues. The CDR3 DNA reads as TGTGCCAGCAGCAATTCTAGCGGGAGGGTTAACTCCTACGAGCAGTACTTC. Its translation is CASSNSSGRVNSYEQYF.

This chain links TRBV28 with TRBJ1-1, with 7 bases aligning to TRBD1. With V trimmed by 3 bases and J by 6 bases, 4 bases remained unmatched. The germline CDR1 and CDR2 sequences are MDHEN and SYDVKM. The CDR3 runs 13 residues. CDR3 nucleotide sequence: TGTGCCAGCAGTTTTAATAGGGGGCCTGAAGCTTTCTTT. This codes for CASSFNRGPEAFF. The complete variable domain, with remaining parts taken from reference TRBV28 and TRBJ1-1, reads DVKVTQSSRYLVKRTGEKVFLECVQDMDHENMFWYRQDPGLGLRLIYFSYDVKMKEKGDIPEGYSVSREKKERFSLILESASTNQTSMYLCASSFNRGPEAFFGQGTRLTVV.

The chain is built from TRBV10-3 and TRBJ2-1, with 7 nucleotides matching TRBD2. Unmatched junction bases numbered 11, after V lost 8 bases and J lost 7 bases. Germline CDR1 and CDR2: ENHRY and SYGVKD. The CDR3 spans 14 residues. In nucleotides, the CDR3 is TGTGCCATCGGACTAGGAGGTATTATGAATGAGCAGTTCTTC. It encodes CAIGLGGIMNEQFF.

The chain links TRBV28 to TRBJ2-7, with TRBD2 identical over 11 bases. Per germline, CDR1 MDHEN and CDR2 SYDVKM. The CDR3 is 18 residues long. After removal of 5 bases from V and 0 bases from J, the junction contained 12 bases not matched to a gene. CDR3 in amino acids: CASSGALRTSGPSYEQYF. The CDR3 DNA is TGTGCCAGCAGTGGTGCCCTCCGGACTAGCGGGCCCTCCTACGAGCAGTACTTC.

J is TRBJ1-1 and V is TRBV6-5; 7 bases match TRBD1. Germline assignment: CDR1 MNHEY and CDR2 SVGAGI. CDR3 size: 13 residues. Losses at the gene ends were 4 bases for V and 2 bases for J; bases not matched to a gene: 1. The CDR3 reads CASSWTGNTEAFF. In nucleotides, the CDR3 is TGTGCCAGCAGTTGGACAGGTAACACTGAAGCTTTCTTT.

This chain connects TRBV28 to TRBJ2-7; 12 positions match TRBD2. Germline CDR1 reads MDHEN; CDR2 reads SYDVKM. The V gene end was trimmed by 4 bases and the J gene end by 7 bases; junction bases not matched to a gene: 17. The CDR3 has 18 residues. For the CDR3, the DNA is TGTGCCAGCAGTTCCCCACCCGGGACTAGCGGGCGGGGGCGAGAGCAGTACTTC. Translating it yields CASSSPPGTSGRGREQYF.

This clone appeared a single time. J is TRBJ2-7 and V is TRBV5-1, with 14 bases that match TRBD2. Trimming cost V 0 bases and J 3 bases; bases outside gene matches: 2. Germline CDR1 reads SGHRS; CDR2 reads YFSETQ. This CDR3 comprises 16 residues. The CDR3 nucleotides are TGCGCCAGCAGCTTGGAGGGACTAGCGGGAGTCTACGAGCAGTACTTC. This gives the protein CASSLEGLAGVYEQYF.

V gene TRBV6-1 combines with J gene TRBJ1-5; 11 nucleotides agree with TRBD1. Germline lookup yields CDR1 MNHNS and CDR2 SASEGT. The CDR3 runs to 15 residues. The junction had 8 bases not matched to a gene; V was cut back by 8 bases and J by 5 bases. CDR3 in DNA: TGTGCCAGCGGAGATCGGACAGGGGGCGATCAGCCCCAGCATTTT. Translating it yields CASGDRTGGDQPQHF.

V usage is TRBV4-3 and J usage is TRBJ2-5; a possible D gene is TRBD2 (5 bases). Germline assignment: CDR1 LGHNA and CDR2 YSLEER. Trimming took off 0 bases at V and 0 bases at J, with 8 bases between the two ends. The CDR3 runs to 15 residues. The CDR3 nucleotides read TGCGCCAGCAGCCAAGATCCGGGGTACCAAGAGACCCAGTACTTC. Encoded protein: CASSQDPGYQETQYF.

The J gene is TRBJ2-7, the V gene TRBV19; 7 bases agree with TRBD2. V trimming: 3 bases; J trimming: 4 bases; junction bases outside the gene matches: 9. CDR3 size: 15 residues. The V gene's germline CDR1 is LNHDA and CDR2 SQIVND (reference sequence). In DNA form, the CDR3 reads TGTGCCAGTAGTATTGGCGGCGGGAGCGGGTACGAGCAGTACTTC. The encoded protein is CASSIGGGSGYEQYF.

This clone occurred once. This sequence joins TRBV11-2 and TRBJ2-7; 7 bases match TRBD1. V dropped 5 bases and J dropped 3; count of bases not matched to a gene: 10. The CDR3 is made up of 15 amino acids. The germline gives CDR1 SGHAT, CDR2 FQNNGV. CDR3 residues: CASSLPWTGGYEQYF. CDR3 DNA sequence: TGTGCCAGCAGCCTGCCTTGGACAGGAGGCTACGAGCAGTACTTC.

The chain combines TRBV4-1 with TRBJ2-1; 12 nucleotides agree with TRBD1. CDR3 length: 21 amino acids. Trimming cost V 2 bases and J 0 bases; bases outside gene matches: 14. CDR1 and CDR2 (germline): MGHRA, YSYEKL. CDR3 nucleotide sequence: TGCGCCAGCAGCCAACGGGGTGTGGGACAGGGGGCGCCTGGCTCCTACAATGAGCAGTTCTTC. It translates to CASSQRGVGQGAPGSYNEQFF.

The rearrangement uses TRBV7-8 and TRBJ1-1, with 10 bases matching TRBD1. This CDR3 has 20 residues. J gave up 0 bases and V 1 base, and 14 bases lay outside the gene matches. Looked up from germline, CDR1 is SGHVS and CDR2 is FQNEAQ. The CDR3: CASSLVRTGGWMDMNTEAFF. CDR3 DNA sequence: TGTGCCAGCAGCTTAGTCCGGACAGGGGGTTGGATGGACATGAACACTGAAGCTTTCTTT.

CDR3 sequence: CATSRDRRTGLGYTF. The CDR3 DNA sequence: TGTGCCACCAGCAGAGATAGACGGACAGGTCTTGGCTACACCTTC. The J gene is TRBJ1-2, the V gene TRBV15, with 7 bases fitting TRBD1. The CDR3 runs 15 residues. The V gene end was trimmed by 0 bases and the J gene end by 7 bases; junction bases not matched to a gene: 8. Germline-derived CDR1 and CDR2 are LNHNV and YYDKDF (reference sequence). The full variable domain, with the rest looked up from reference TRBV15 and TRBJ1-2, is DAMVIQNPRYQVTQFGKPVTLSCSQTLNHNVMYWYQQKSSQAPKLLFHYYDKDFNNEADTPDNFQSRRPNTSFCFLDIRSPGLGDTAMYLCATSRDRRTGLGYTFGSGTRLTVV.

The rearrangement joins TRBV27 to TRBJ2-3; 7 bases are a match to TRBD2. This CDR3 contains 17 residues. CDR1 MNHEY and CDR2 SMNVEV come from the germline V gene (reference sequence). With 0 bases clipped from V and 0 bases from J, the junction kept 6 bases outside the gene matches. DNA of the CDR3: TGTGCCAGCAGTTTATCGCTCCCGGGACTAAGCACAGATACGCAGTATTTT. Translated, it gives CASSLSLPGLSTDTQYF.

The rearrangement uses TRBV9 and TRBJ2-7, with D perhaps TRBD1 (5 bases). V lost 4 bases, J lost 5 bases, and 13 bases lay in between. CDR1 and CDR2 from the germline V gene are SGDLS and YYNGEE. CDR3 length equals 13 residues. The CDR3 is CASSPWGGDEQYF. CDR3 sequence (DNA): TGTGCCAGCAGCCCGTGGGGCGGCGACGAGCAGTACTTC.

The chain joins TRBV29-1 to TRBJ2-2, with 8 positions matching TRBD2. The CDR3 length is 14 residues. CDR1 is SQVTM, CDR2 ANQGSEA, per germline. V shed 3 bases and J 1 base; nucleotides not matched to a gene: 1. In DNA form, the CDR3 reads TGCAGCGTTGAGGGACTAGTGAACACCGGGGAGCTGTTTTTT. Its protein is CSVEGLVNTGELFF.

The chain combines TRBV6-5 with TRBJ2-7; the D gene is possibly TRBD1 (6 bases). The CDR3 covers 15 residues. Germline assignment: CDR1 MNHEY and CDR2 SVGAGI. Trimming took 5 bases from V and 1 from J, leaving 15 bases between them. The CDR3 protein is CASSQQGWESYEQYF. The CDR3 DNA sequence: TGTGCCAGCAGTCAACAGGGATGGGAGTCCTACGAGCAGTACTTC.

The V and J genes are TRBV5-6 and TRBJ2-7; TRBD2 matches at 14 bases. The V gene end was trimmed by 3 bases and the J gene end by 3 bases; junction bases not matched to a gene: 14. Germline assignment: CDR1 SGHDT and CDR2 YYEEEE. This CDR3 is 19 amino acids long. The CDR3 sequence: CASSSPGTSGSVGIYEQYF. DNA for the CDR3: TGTGCCAGCAGCTCCCCCGGGACTAGCGGGAGTGTAGGTATCTACGAGCAGTACTTC.

This chain links TRBV19 with TRBJ2-1, with D tentatively TRBD2 (6 bases). With 1 base removed from V and 6 bases from J, the gap between germline ends came to 16 bases. Per the germline V gene, CDR1 is LNHDA and CDR2 is SQIVND (reference sequence). The CDR3 contains 16 residues. The CDR3 region has the DNA TGTGCCAGTAGTATAGCGACGGGAGTAGGGAGCAATGAGCAGTTCTTC. Its protein product is CASSIATGVGSNEQFF. Looking up the rest from reference TRBV19 and TRBJ2-1 gives the full variable domain: DGGITQSPKYLFRKEGQNVTLSCEQNLNHDAMYWYRQDPGQGLRLIYYSQIVNDFQKGDIAEGYSVSREKKESFPLTVTSAQKNPTAFYLCASSIATGVGSNEQFFGPGTRLTVL.

V gene TRBV5-8 combines with J gene TRBJ2-5; 11 nucleotides line up with TRBD1. The germline V gene encodes CDR1 SGHTS and CDR2 YDEGEE. Losses at the gene ends were 5 bases for V and 5 bases for J; bases not matched to a gene: 8. This CDR3 is 15 amino acids long. This chain's CDR3 is CASRAGQGARETQYF. CDR3 DNA sequence: TGTGCCAGCAGAGCAGGACAGGGGGCGCGGGAGACCCAGTACTTC.

This clone was observed a few times. V gene TRBV21-1 combines with J gene TRBJ1-2. TRBV21-1 is listed as a pseudogene. This CDR3 spans 12 amino acids. This CDR3 is CASSKTKYGYTF. CDR3 nucleotides: TGTGCCAGCAGCAAAACTAAGTATGGCTACACCTTC.

The chain uses TRBV7-2 and TRBJ2-7; 9 bases are a match to TRBD1. CDR3 length equals 16 residues. V lost 1 base, J lost 0 bases, and 4 bases stayed unmatched. Germline V CDR1 and CDR2: SGHTA, FQGNSA. In DNA, the CDR3 is TGTGCCAGCAGCTTAGACGGGACAGGGAGCTCCTACGAGCAGTACTTC. It encodes CASSLDGTGSSYEQYF.

The rearrangement links TRBV29-1 to TRBJ2-7, with unresolved D. Germline lookup yields CDR1 SQVTM and CDR2 ANQGSEA. This CDR3 is 13 amino acids long. Trimming cost V 7 bases and J 4 bases, with 17 bases left between them. CDR3: CSALGGGMYEQYF. The CDR3 DNA reads as TGCAGCGCCCTCGGTGGTGGTATGTACGAGCAGTACTTC.

The chain couples TRBV28 to TRBJ1-5; D might be TRBD1 (6 bases). Germline V gene lookup returns CDR1 MDHEN and CDR2 SYDVKM. The CDR3 extends over 16 amino acids. Trimming left V 5 bases short and J 5 bases short, with 19 bases between. Here the CDR3 reads CASSPLLTTGYQPQHF. DNA of the CDR3: TGTGCCAGCAGTCCCCTCCTAACGACAGGCTATCAGCCCCAGCATTTT. The entire variable domain, with the rest obtained from reference TRBV28 and TRBJ1-5, is as follows: DVKVTQSSRYLVKRTGEKVFLECVQDMDHENMFWYRQDPGLGLRLIYFSYDVKMKEKGDIPEGYSVSREKKERFSLILESASTNQTSMYLCASSPLLTTGYQPQHFGDGTRLSIL.

This rearrangement joins TRBV19 to TRBJ2-4; no firm D call. Germline values: CDR1 LNHDA, CDR2 SQIVND (reference sequence). The germline V and J ends were trimmed by 3 bases and 6 bases, with 9 bases remaining between them. The CDR3 has 13 amino acids. CDR3 loop: CASSMDGGNIQYF. As DNA, the CDR3 is TGTGCCAGTAGTATGGATGGCGGAAACATTCAGTACTTC.

The chain links TRBV5-6 to TRBJ2-1, with 11 bases identical to TRBD2. Germline CDR1 and CDR2: SGHDT and YYEEEE. CDR3 length: 17 residues. After removal of 0 bases from V and 7 bases from J, the junction contained 9 bases not matched to a gene. The CDR3 loop reads CASSLGVVLAGANEQFF. For the CDR3, the DNA is TGTGCCAGCAGCTTGGGAGTAGTACTAGCGGGAGCAAATGAGCAGTTCTTC.

V is TRBV29-1 and J is TRBJ1-2, with TRBD1 identical over 8 bases. J gave up 5 bases and V 1 base, and 3 bases lay outside the gene matches. The CDR3 spans 13 residues. CDR1 and CDR2 from the germline V gene are SQVTM and ANQGSEA. The CDR3: CSVEGTGLYGYTF. In nucleotides, the CDR3 is TGCAGCGTTGAAGGGACAGGGCTTTATGGCTACACCTTC.

The rearrangement uses TRBV7-6 and TRBJ2-7; the match to TRBD1 covers 8 bases. The J segment lost 3 bases and the V segment lost 5 bases, leaving 12 bases of the junction unmatched. This CDR3 spans 16 amino acids. CDR1 SGHVS and CDR2 FNYEAQ come from the germline V gene. CDR3 sequence (DNA): TGTGCCAGCAGCCCCAAAGGTTGGACAGGGATCTACGAGCAGTACTTC. This translates into CASSPKGWTGIYEQYF.